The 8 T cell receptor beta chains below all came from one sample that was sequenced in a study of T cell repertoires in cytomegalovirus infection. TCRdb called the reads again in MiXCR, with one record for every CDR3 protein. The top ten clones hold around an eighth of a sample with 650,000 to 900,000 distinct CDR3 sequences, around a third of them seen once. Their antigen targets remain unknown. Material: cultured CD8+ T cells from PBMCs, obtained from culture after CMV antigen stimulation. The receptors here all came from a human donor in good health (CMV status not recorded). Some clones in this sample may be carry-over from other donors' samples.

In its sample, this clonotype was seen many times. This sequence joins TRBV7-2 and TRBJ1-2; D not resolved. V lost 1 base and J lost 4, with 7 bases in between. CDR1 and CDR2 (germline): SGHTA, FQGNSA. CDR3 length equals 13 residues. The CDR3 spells CASSLDGFYGYTF. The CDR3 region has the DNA TGTGCCAGCAGCTTAGATGGTTTCTATGGCTACACCTTC.

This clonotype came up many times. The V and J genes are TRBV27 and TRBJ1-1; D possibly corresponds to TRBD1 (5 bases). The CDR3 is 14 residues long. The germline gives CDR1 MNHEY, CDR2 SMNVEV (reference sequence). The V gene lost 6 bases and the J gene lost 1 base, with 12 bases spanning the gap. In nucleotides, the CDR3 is TGTGCCAGCAGCTTTTGGGGACCGAACACTGAAGCTTTCTTT. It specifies CASSFWGPNTEAFF.

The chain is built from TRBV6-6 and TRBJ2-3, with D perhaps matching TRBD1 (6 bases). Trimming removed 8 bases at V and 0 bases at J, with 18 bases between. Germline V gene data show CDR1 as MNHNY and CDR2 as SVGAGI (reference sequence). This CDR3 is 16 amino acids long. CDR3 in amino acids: CASAYSRGTSTDTQYF. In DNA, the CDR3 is TGTGCCAGCGCCTACTCCAGGGGCACTAGCACAGATACGCAGTATTTT.

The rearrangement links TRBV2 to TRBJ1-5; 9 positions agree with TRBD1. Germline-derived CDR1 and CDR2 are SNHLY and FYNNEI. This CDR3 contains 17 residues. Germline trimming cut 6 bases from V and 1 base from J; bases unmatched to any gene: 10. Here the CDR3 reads CASSLIRTGASNQPQHF. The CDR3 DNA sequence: TGTGCCAGCAGCCTCATCCGGACAGGGGCGAGCAATCAGCCCCAGCATTTT.

Here the CDR3 reads CASSQEAGREQYV. For the CDR3, the DNA is TGCGCCAGCAGCCAAGAAGCGGGTCGCGAGCAGTACGTC. This sequence joins TRBV4-3 and TRBJ2-7; TRBD2 might be the D (6 bases). The CDR3 has 13 residues. The V and J ends lost 0 bases and 6 bases respectively, with 9 bases between them. Germline lookup yields CDR1 LGHNA and CDR2 YSLEER.

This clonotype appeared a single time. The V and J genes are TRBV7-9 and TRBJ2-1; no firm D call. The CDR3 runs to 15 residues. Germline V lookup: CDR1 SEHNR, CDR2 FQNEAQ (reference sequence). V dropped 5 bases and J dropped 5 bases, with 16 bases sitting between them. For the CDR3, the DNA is TGTGCCAGCAGCCCTTTATTTGGCACCAACAATGAGCAGTTCTTC. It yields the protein CASSPLFGTNNEQFF.

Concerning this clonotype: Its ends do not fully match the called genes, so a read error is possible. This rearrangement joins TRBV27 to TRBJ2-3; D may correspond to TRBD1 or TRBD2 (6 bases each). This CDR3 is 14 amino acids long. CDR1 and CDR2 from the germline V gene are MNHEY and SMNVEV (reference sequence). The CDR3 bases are TGTGCTAGCACTTTGAACGGGGGCCTAGGTACGCAGTATTTT. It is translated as CASTLNGGLGTQYF.

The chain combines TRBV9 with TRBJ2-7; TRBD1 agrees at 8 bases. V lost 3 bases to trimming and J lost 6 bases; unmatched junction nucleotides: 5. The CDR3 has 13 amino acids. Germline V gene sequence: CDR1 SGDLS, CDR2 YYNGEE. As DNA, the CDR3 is TGTGCCAGCAGCGAAGGACAGGGCAGCGAGCAGTACGTC. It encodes CASSEGQGSEQYV.